The entry below gives a single T cell receptor (beta chain) sequence along with its context. Its matching antigen is unknown. V lost 8 bases and J lost 3, with 13 bases in between. CDR3 size: 13 residues. The germline gives CDR1 SEHNR, CDR2 FQNEAQ (reference sequence). One entry per CDR3 protein results from TCRdb running MiXCR on the reads. The sample shows about 900,000 distinct CDR3 sequences, 31% of them seen only once. The data derive from a study of T cell repertoires in cytomegalovirus infection. As for the study in general: CMV epitopes used comprised recently identified HLA-C-restricted ones and well-studied HLA-B-restricted ones.

Whole-study findings and limits: Ex vivo, HLA-C-restricted CMV-specific TCR beta clonotypes prevailed over the rest of the response.

The rearrangement links TRBV7-9 to TRBJ1-1, with D maybe TRBD1 (6 bases). The TCR sequence derives from a human donor in good health (CMV status not recorded). Some clones in this sample may be carry-over from other donors' samples. This material consisted of cultured CD8+ T cells from PBMCs, taken from culture after CMV antigen stimulation. The CDR3 spells CASDTGWDTEAFF. In DNA, the CDR3 is TGTGCCAGCGACACAGGGTGGGACACTGAAGCTTTCTTT.